Each of the 3 T cell receptor beta chains below was sequenced from the same sample in a study of T cells in Graves' hyperthyroidism and ophthalmopathy. RNA transcripts provided the source from which TCR beta CDR3 regions were amplified. First-round RT-PCR targeting the TCR CDR3 was performed with the HTBI primer set. TCRdb re-called the multiplex PCR reads with MiXCR, one entry per CDR3 protein. The sample includes 450,000 to 650,000 distinct CDR3 sequences, approximately 15% of them seen just once. Sequencing was performed on blood. These receptors came from a young woman with Graves' ophthalmopathy.

V usage is TRBV19 and J usage is TRBJ2-5, with D possibly being TRBD1 (5 bases). The CDR3 has 13 amino acids. Trimming pared 4 bases from V and 2 bases from J, leaving 8 bases between. Germline-derived CDR1 and CDR2 are LNHDA and SQIVND (reference sequence). The CDR3 is CASSTQGQETQYF. In DNA, the CDR3 is TGTGCCAGTAGTACCCAGGGACAAGAGACCCAGTACTTC.

Ten or more counts support this clonotype. This chain uses TRBV28 with TRBJ2-6, with D possibly being TRBD1 or TRBD2 (5 bases each). V was cut by 2 bases and J by 2 bases, with 7 bases left in between. The V gene's germline CDR1 is MDHEN and CDR2 SYDVKM. The CDR3 consists of 15 residues. For the CDR3, the DNA is TGTGCCAGCAGTTTAGGGGGAACTGGGGCCAACGTCCTGACTTTC. Translating it yields CASSLGGTGANVLTF.

The chain employs TRBV4-1 and TRBJ2-7, with 8 positions matching TRBD1. V shed 1 base, J shed 5 bases, and the junction held 4 bases outside the gene matches. This CDR3 contains 14 residues. In germline, CDR1 is MGHRA, CDR2 YSYEKL. CDR3 nucleotides: TGCGCCAGCAGCCAAGGCCAGGGGGCCGACGAGCAGTACTTC. Encoded protein: CASSQGQGADEQYF.